Sequencing of this T cell receptor (beta chain) was carried out in a study of blood T cell repertoires in COVID-19. CDR3 length equals 14 residues. After removal of 4 bases from V and 5 bases from J, the junction contained 6 bases not matched to a gene. In germline, CDR1 is SGHRS, CDR2 YFSETQ. Clones were read by immunoSEQ multiplex PCR, and TCRdb kept only the in-frame ones, dropping some. The repertoire holds about 97,000 clones, with around 87% as singletons. This chain joins TRBV5-1 and TRBJ2-7; 10 nucleotides align to TRBD1. This clonotype was obtained from a human donor in a cohort sampled during active COVID-19. The source material was peripheral blood. The CDR3 sequence is CASSRGTGEDEQYF. The DNA of the CDR3 is TGCGCCAGCAGCCGTGGGACAGGGGAGGACGAGCAGTACTTC.